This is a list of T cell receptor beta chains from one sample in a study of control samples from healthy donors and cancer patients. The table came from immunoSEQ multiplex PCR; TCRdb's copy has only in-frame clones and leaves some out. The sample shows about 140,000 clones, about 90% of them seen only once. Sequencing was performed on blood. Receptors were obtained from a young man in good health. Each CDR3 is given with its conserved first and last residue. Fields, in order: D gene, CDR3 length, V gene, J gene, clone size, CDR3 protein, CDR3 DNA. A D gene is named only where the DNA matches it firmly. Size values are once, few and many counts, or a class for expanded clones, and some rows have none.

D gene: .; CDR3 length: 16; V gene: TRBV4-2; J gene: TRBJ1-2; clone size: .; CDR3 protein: CASSVSLTVANYGYTF; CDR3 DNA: TGTGCCAGCAGCGTTTCTTTGACGGTAGCTAACTATGGCTACACCTTC
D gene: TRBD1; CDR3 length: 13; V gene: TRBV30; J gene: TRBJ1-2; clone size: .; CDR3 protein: CAWSKDRGYGYTF; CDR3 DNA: TGTGCCTGGAGCAAGGACAGGGGCTATGGCTACACCTTC
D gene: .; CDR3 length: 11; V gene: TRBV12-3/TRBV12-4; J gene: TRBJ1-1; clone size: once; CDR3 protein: CASSLGTEAFF; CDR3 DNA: TGTGCCAGCAGCCTTGGCACTGAAGCTTTCTTT
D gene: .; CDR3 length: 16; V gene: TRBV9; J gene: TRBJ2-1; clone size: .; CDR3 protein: CASSVAGRGTYNEQFF; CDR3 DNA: TGTGCCAGCAGCGTAGCTGGGCGGGGCACCTACAATGAGCAGTTCTTC
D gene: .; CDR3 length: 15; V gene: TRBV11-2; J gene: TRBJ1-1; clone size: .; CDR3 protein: CASSFRQGMNTEAFF; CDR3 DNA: TGTGCCAGCAGCTTTCGCCAGGGGATGAACACTGAAGCTTTCTTT
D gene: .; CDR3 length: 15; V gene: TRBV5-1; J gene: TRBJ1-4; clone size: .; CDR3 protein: CASSLTATTNEKLFF; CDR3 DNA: TGCGCCAGCAGCTTGACCGCCACAACTAATGAAAAACTGTTTTTT
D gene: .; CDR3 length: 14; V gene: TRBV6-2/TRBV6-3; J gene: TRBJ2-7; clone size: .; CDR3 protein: CASSSPGGAYEQYF; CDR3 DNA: TGTGCCAGCAGTTCGCCGGGGGGCGCCTACGAGCAGTACTTC
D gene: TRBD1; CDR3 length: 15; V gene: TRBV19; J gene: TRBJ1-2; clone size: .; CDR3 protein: CASSFTGQGLYGYTF; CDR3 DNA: TGTGCCAGTAGCTTTACGGGACAGGGTTTATATGGCTACACCTTC
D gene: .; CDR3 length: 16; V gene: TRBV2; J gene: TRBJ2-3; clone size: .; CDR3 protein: CASSATPTRVSDTQYF; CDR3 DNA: TGTGCCAGCAGTGCGACGCCGACTAGGGTATCAGATACGCAGTATTTT
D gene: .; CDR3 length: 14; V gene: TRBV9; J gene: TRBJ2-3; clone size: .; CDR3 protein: CASSVGLRTDTQYF; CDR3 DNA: TGTGCCAGCAGCGTAGGTCTGCGCACAGATACGCAGTATTTT
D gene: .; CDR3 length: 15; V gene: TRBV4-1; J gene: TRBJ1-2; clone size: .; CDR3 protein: CASSQGGSWGYGYTF; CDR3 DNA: TGCGCCAGCAGCCAAGGGGGCTCCTGGGGGTATGGCTACACCTTC
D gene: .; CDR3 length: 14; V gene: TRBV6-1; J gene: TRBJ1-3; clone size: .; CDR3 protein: CASSEVLGGNTIYF; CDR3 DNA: TGTGCCAGCAGTGAGGTGTTGGGAGGAAACACCATATATTTT
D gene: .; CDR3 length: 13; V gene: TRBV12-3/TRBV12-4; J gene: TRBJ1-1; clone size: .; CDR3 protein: CASSARDIREAFF; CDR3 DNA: TGTGCCAGCAGTGCCCGGGACATAAGGGAAGCTTTCTTT
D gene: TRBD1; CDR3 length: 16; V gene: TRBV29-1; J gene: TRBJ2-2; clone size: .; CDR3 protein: CSVEDGDRANTGELFF; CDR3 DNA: TGCAGCGTTGAAGATGGGGACAGGGCCAACACCGGGGAGCTGTTTTTT
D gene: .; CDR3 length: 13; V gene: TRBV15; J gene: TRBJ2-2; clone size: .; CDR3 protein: CATSTENTGELFF; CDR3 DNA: TGTGCCACCAGCACGGAGAACACCGGGGAGCTGTTTTTT
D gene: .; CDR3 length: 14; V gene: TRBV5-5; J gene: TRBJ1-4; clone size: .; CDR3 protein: CASSPGATNEKLFF; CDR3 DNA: TGTGCCAGCAGCCCGGGGGCAACTAATGAAAAACTGTTTTTT
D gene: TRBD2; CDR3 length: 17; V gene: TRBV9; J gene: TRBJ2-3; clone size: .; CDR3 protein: CASSEGSLAGVTDTQYF; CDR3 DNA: TGTGCCAGCAGCGAGGGGTCGCTAGCGGGGGTCACAGATACGCAGTATTTT